This TCR beta chain was sequenced in a study of cytomegalovirus exposure and HLA in healthy donors (dated by TCRdb to about 2017). Study-wide context: In an earlier analysis of some 610 of the donors, 276 Gb of sequence data and approximately 120 million unique TCR beta sequences from about 179 million T cells were reported. An early release that covered approximately 600 HLA-typed donors contained about 300 gigabases of sequencing data and 75 million to 100 million unique TCR sequences. The genetic ancestry cluster associated with self-reported Caucasian donors included over 65% of the 398 genotyped donors. The study was designed to test whether signatures of past pathogen exposure could be identified by cataloging public T cell receptors. The T cell repertoires of roughly 660 subjects were profiled by immunosequencing and related to cytomegalovirus serostatus. Along with the approximately 600-subject first cohort, a separate validation cohort of over 90 different subjects was used. To predict cytomegalovirus infection status, the study brought together high-throughput TCR immunosequencing, statistical association of individual TCRs with disease status, and machine learning. To study patterns of TCR occurrence, a later analysis re-analyzed previously published TCR beta repertoires from several hundred donors and added high-resolution HLA genotyping. The later analysis used no new phenotypic data to find candidate immune exposures, relying instead on TCR beta sequences and their occurrence across donors. An earlier analysis of 450 to 750 of the donors used high-throughput TCR beta sequencing to judge whether each TCR beta V gene segment behaved as functional or pseudogenic. Donor age, sex, ethnicity and CMV serostatus were compiled alongside the repertoire data. A later genetic analysis took genome-wide SNP genotypes for about 55% of the 666 donors and used that subset as a discovery cohort. Every repertoire in the discovery cohort had been generated on one and the same sequencing platform. Both class I and class II loci were covered by HLA typing, at four-digit resolution. The number of typed donors differed by locus: roughly 629-640 for A, B, C, DRB1 and DQB1; about 520 for DQA1; approximately 610 for DPA1; and some 450 for DPB1. Five DR-DQ haplotypes were handled as single units for association and clustering because linkage in the cohort was strong. Among some 410 genotyped donors of the cohort, an average of roughly 240,000 unique TCR beta nucleotide sequences were sequenced per donor, roughly 18% of them non-productive. The study at large found these results: In vitro tests confirmed that a few of the cytomegalovirus-associated TCR beta chains recognize cytomegalovirus antigens. Specific HLA alleles were associated with around 18,000 TCR beta sequences at a false discovery rate of 0.05 in a later analysis. A further reported finding was that TCR beta sequences accurately predicted the HLA-A and HLA-B alleles for most subjects in the first cohort. The study listed 164 TCR beta chains as associated with cytomegalovirus. Correlated functional status among segregating V segments might be attributable to linkage disequilibrium, but an unknown experimental factor could not be ruled out. Because HLA typing was unavailable for some donors at each locus, only the typed subset was used in association tests. The classifier was reported to diagnose cytomegalovirus status with high specificity and sensitivity in both the original cohort and the validation cohort. The authors suggested that the approach could potentially be extended to other disease states and immunological phenotypes. For the cohort, immune exposure information was limited to CMV serostatus. According to a later analysis, TCR association rates differed among HLA loci, with DRB1 alleles showing the most associated TCRs and HLA-C alleles showing the fewest. Most TCR sequences were seen in very few donors, while some public TCRs were found in many individuals. The sequencing pipeline was judged likely to have produced a cluster of highly shared sequence variants as a technical artifact. According to a later genetic analysis, donors in an Asian-associated ancestry cluster had fewer N-insertions in productive TCRs than the roughly 670-donor mean. Because counts were too low, some 17 rarely observed V segments, including chromosome 9 orphons, were left out of the earlier analysis of over 550 of the donors. Several of the top co-occurrence clusters appeared to be linked to parvovirus B19, influenza, CMV and Epstein-Barr virus, according to a later analysis. In a later analysis, most CMV-associated TCR beta chains were found to appear HLA-restricted, with HLA associations seemingly driven largely by CMV exposure. A later analysis found that HLA-associated TCR beta chains were more clonally expanded and had lower generation probabilities than equally common non-associated chains. In this cohort, only TCR beta chains were sequenced, and detectable features were limited by the absence of alpha or paired-chain data. When HLA alleles, especially DR and DQ, strongly co-occurred, attributing TCR associations to individual alleles was difficult. Sequencing depth was assumed to be roughly uniform across donors in the presence/absence analyses, though that assumption may not hold. A later genetic analysis associated a missense DCLRE1C variant with V-gene and J-gene trimming of TCR beta chains, and an independent cohort replicated the association. The 87-base-pair reads could not distinguish some IMGT-functional V segments, including TRBV6-2 and TRBV6-3, so those segments were excluded. In an earlier analysis of about 600 of the donors, most TCR beta V segments appeared in productive rearrangements about 87% or about 30% of the time, broadly matching IMGT annotations.

Note on this clone: Its antigen has not been determined. Base qualities were left out, and no much larger clone turns up one base away.

In total, fewer than 750 healthy bone marrow donors made up the cohort. All cohort members were sampled while nominally healthy, although unrecorded immune exposures were likely present. The donor was CMV seronegative and was included in the group of a few hundred seronegative cohort members. A peripheral blood sample was collected from each donor, and TCR beta sequencing was performed on peripheral blood mononuclear cells. The Qiagen DNeasy Blood Extraction Kit was used to extract genomic DNA from the blood cell samples. Library preparation used the immunoSEQ multiplex PCR assay. For the multiplex PCR, a mixture combining 60 forward primers for TCR Vbeta segments and 13 reverse primers for TCR Jbeta segments was used. A multiplex PCR assay on genomic DNA amplified the CDR3 region of rearranged TCR beta genes. The amplified TCR beta libraries were sequenced on the Illumina HiSeq System as 87-base-pair reads. The authors' pipeline ran thus. A later analysis counted 65 million to 90 million unique TCR beta chains across the approximately 700 repertoires, and some 11 million of these chains were shared by at least two donors. To remove PCR and sequencing errors, raw reads were error-corrected and collapsed into unique sequences using a nearest-neighbor algorithm that merged closely related sequences. Alignment of CDR3 sequences to IMGT reference sequences was used to assign V, D and J gene segments. Each retained sequence needed at least a six-nucleotide match to both a V gene segment and a J gene segment. A rearrangement was called productive if the CDR3 had no stop codons and remained in frame with V and J, and every other rearrangement was called non-productive. CDR3 was defined by IMGT convention, running from the second conserved V-encoded cysteine to the conserved J-encoded phenylalanine. In an earlier analysis of just under 600 of the donors, sequences lacking an unambiguous match to a single V gene segment were excluded. An earlier analysis of a few hundred of the donors called V segments functional above 56.7% productive rearrangements and segregating when the between-donor standard deviation exceeded 5%. To diagnose cytomegalovirus status from the catalog of TCR beta chain sequences, a statistical classification framework was built. In a later analysis, V and J genes were assigned by comparing TCR nucleotide sequences against IMGT/GENE-DB human TR gene sequences. Using the TCRdist pipeline, a later analysis assigned CDR3 sequences along with most-parsimonious VDJ recombination scenarios. In a later analysis, each TCR beta chain was defined by its CDR3 amino acid sequence together with its V-gene family, and reads lacking a unique V-gene family were excluded. A later analysis removed over 500 highly shared, low-generation-probability nucleotide sequences to deal with suspected cross-contamination and a sequencing artifact. In a later analysis, a clonal expansion index for each public chain was calculated from normalized within-repertoire ranks of inferred template counts. In a later analysis, generation probabilities were computed with a VDJ recombination model fitted to out-of-frame rearrangements, and the resulting probabilities were checked against IGoR. In a later analysis, hypergeometric tests were used to score TCR-TCR, TCR-HLA and TCR-CMV co-occurrence, with a repertoire-size bias correction applied to TCR pairs. In a later analysis, false discovery rates were estimated by permuting HLA or CMV assignments 20 times. A later analysis grouped co-occurring TCRs with DBSCAN, adding TCRdist sequence similarity when clustering within HLA-allele-positive subsets. For co-occurrence clustering, repertoires with fewer than 30,000 or more than 120,000 public chains were excluded, along with a handful of repertoires with anomalous nucleotide sharing. The source is immuneACCESS, and TCRdb retained only in-frame sequences with V and J called. Part of the clones is not carried over; for the studies checked, unresolved V genes explain less than half of this, and the remainder is unexplained. Clone size and the V and J calls come from that table; the DNA yielded D and trimming. The sample table contains 26,000 or so clones; only one count was recorded for roughly three quarters of them. The ten largest account for more than 4.5% of the sample.

V lost 0 bases and J lost 2 bases; the stretch between them is 8 bases long. The CDR1 and CDR2 encoded by the germline V gene are LGHNA and YNFKEQ. Measured from the cysteine to the phenylalanine, the CDR3 is 15 residues long. Only CDR3 DNA is held: 45 bases, read in frame from base 1. This TCR came from a male donor in good health and CMV-seronegative. The rearranged chain carries TRBV4-2 and TRBJ2-1; no D segment can be confidently identified. Sequenced: PBMCs. DNA sequence: TGTGCCAGCAGCCAAGAGGGCAATGCCTACAATGAGCAGTTCTTC. Translated, this is CASSQEGNAYNEQFF.